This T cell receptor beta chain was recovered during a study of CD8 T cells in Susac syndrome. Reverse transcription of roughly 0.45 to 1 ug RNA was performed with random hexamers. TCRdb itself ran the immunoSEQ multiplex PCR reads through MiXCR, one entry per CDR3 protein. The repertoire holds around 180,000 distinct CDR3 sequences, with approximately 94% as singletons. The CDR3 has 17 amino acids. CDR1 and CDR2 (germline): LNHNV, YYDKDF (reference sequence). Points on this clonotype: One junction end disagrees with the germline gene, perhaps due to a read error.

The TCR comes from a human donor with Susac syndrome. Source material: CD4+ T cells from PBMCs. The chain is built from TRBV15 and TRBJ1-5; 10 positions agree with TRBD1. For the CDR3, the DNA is TGTGCCACCAGCAGGGATAGACAGGGGGCTAGCAATCAGCCACAGCATTTT. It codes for CATSRDRQGASNQPQHF.